Given below is one T cell receptor beta chain in context. Its target is not known. Described treatment: around 19 received Ad26.COV2.S at low or high dose, single or two shots; five or six received placebo; per-sample allocation not given. Sampling took place 63 days after the first vaccine or placebo injection. This record comes from a study of Ad26.COV2.S vaccination and SARS-CoV-2 variants. Study as a whole: In the COV1001 trial, the donor was in the Ad26.COV2.S arm.

Study results and limitations: Higher spike-specific TCR breadth was found in vaccine recipients than in placebo recipients.

Germline values: CDR1 SNHLY, CDR2 FYNNEI. The V gene lost 4 bases and the J gene lost 5 bases, with 8 bases spanning the gap. The CDR3 is 12 amino acids. Produced via immunoSEQ multiplex PCR; TCRdb's table is partial and in-frame only. The sample includes hundreds of thousands of clones, around 82% of them seen just once. The chain combines TRBV2 with TRBJ1-2; D may be TRBD1 (5 bases). Sequencing used peripheral blood, obtained in a trial of Ad26.COV2.S vaccine versus placebo. The sequence derives from a person between 18 and 65 years old who received the Ad26.COV2.S COVID-19 vaccine or a placebo. The CDR3 nucleotides read TGTGCCAGCAGTGCCGACAGATATGGCTACACCTTC. This gives the protein CASSADRYGYTF. Supplemented by reference TRBV2 and TRBJ1-2, the full variable domain reads EPEVTQTPSHQVTQMGQEVILRCVPISNHLYFYWYRQILGQKVEFLVSFYNNEISEKSEIFDDQFSVERPDGSNFTLKIRSTKLEDSAMYFCASSADRYGYTFGSGTRLTVV.